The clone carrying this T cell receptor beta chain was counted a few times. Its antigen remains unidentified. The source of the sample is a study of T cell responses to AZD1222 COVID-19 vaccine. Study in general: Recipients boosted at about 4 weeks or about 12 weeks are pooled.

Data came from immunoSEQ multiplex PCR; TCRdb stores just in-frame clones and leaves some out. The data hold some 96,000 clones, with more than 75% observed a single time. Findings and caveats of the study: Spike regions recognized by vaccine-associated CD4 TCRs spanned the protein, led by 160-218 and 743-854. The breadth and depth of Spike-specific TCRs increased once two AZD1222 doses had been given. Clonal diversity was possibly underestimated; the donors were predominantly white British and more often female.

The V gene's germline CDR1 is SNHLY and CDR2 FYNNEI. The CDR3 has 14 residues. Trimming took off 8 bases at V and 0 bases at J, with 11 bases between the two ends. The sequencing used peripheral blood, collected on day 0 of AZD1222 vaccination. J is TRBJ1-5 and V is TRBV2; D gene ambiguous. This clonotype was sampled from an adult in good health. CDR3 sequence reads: CASAAEYSNQPQHF. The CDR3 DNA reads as TGTGCCAGCGCGGCAGAGTATAGCAATCAGCCCCAGCATTTT. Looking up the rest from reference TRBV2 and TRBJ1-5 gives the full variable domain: EPEVTQTPSHQVTQMGQEVILRCVPISNHLYFYWYRQILGQKVEFLVSFYNNEISEKSEIFDDQFSVERPDGSNFTLKIRSTKLEDSAMYFCASAAEYSNQPQHFGDGTRLSIL.